Listed below are T cell receptor beta chains from one sample, sequenced in a study of blood T cell repertoires in COVID-19. Sequenced by immunoSEQ multiplex PCR; TCRdb stores in-frame clones only, minus some. Among 130,000 to 150,000 clones listed, over 80% were seen once. Sequencing used peripheral blood. These receptors came from a woman between 45 and 65 years old with acute or convalescent COVID-19. The CDR3 runs from the conserved cysteine through the conserved F or W.

TRBJ1-4 TRBV3-1/TRBV3-2 CASTTGANEKLFF
TRBJ1-1 TRBV19 CASRAGGYTEAFF
TRBJ1-2 TRBV9 CASTTGQGPNYGYTF
TRBJ2-2 TRBV19 CASRPRTGPYTGELFF
TRBJ1-4 TRBV7-9 CASSLGGSEKLFF
TRBJ1-2 TRBV29-1 CSVEALRTEFYYGYTF
TRBJ1-4 TRBV7-6 CASSSHRDRGREVEKLFF
TRBJ1-5 TRBV30 CAWSVILGGNQPQHF
TRBJ1-6 TRBV2 CASSWDRGNSPLHF
TRBJ1-2 TRBV3-1/TRBV3-2 CASSQGPGDGANYGYTF
TRBJ1-1 TRBV11-2 CASSPINSATEAFF
TRBJ2-7 TRBV29-1 CSVGARGTLPGHEQYF
TRBJ1-4 TRBV6-1 CASSEGTGFEKLFF
TRBJ1-4 TRBV7-6 CASSLAPGNNEKLFF
TRBJ2-5 TRBV5-4 CASSLGLVRGETQYF
TRBJ2-7 TRBV10-1 CASSDGGSGWDEQYF